The clone carrying this TCR beta chain appeared a few times. The antigen is unknown. The data originate from a study of post-analysis software for immune sequencing data. Researchers reported that TCR beta cDNA libraries carried unique molecular identifiers. A single record per CDR3 protein comes from TCRdb applying MiXCR to the PCR reads. Of under 200,000 distinct CDR3 sequences listed, roughly 40% were seen once; the top ten hold 28%. From germline, CDR1 is MNHEY and CDR2 SVGAGI. Trimming removed 8 bases from V and 5 bases from J, with 17 bases in between. The CDR3 has 14 residues. Study outcomes and limitations: The F measure placed samples prepared in the same batch into strongly shared clusters. For normalized Chao1 diversity, multiple sclerosis patients scored significantly lower than controls did.

This sequence originates from a girl between 5 and 17 years old with multiple sclerosis. The sequencing used blood, collected after autologous hematopoietic stem cell transplantation. V is TRBV6-5 and J is TRBJ2-3, with a tentative D call TRBD2 (6 bases). The CDR3 is CASRESVLRDTQYF. CDR3 nucleotides: TGTGCCAGCCGGGAGTCCGTTTTGAGAGATACGCAGTATTTT.